The clone carrying this T cell receptor beta chain has only a few counts. Its matching antigen is unknown. Every bit of the isolated RNA underwent reverse transcription, so sequencing read expressed TCRB transcripts. Libraries were prepared by immunoSEQ multiplex PCR; TCRdb keeps only in-frame clonotypes and omits some of them. The table lists 300,000 or so clones, approximately 15% of them singletons, with roughly 0.015% in the top ten. These data come from a study of beta chain features in type 1 diabetes. General study findings and limits: The naive, central memory and Treg TCRB repertoires looked more alike in patients than they did in healthy donors. Type 1 diabetes patients had fewer VDJ junction insertions and more deletions. Resolution of whether HLA type affects TCRB rearrangement was not achieved here. TCRB CDR3s were moderately but significantly shorter in Type 1 diabetes patients in all four CD4+ subsets.

This CDR3 has 15 residues. In germline, CDR1 is LNHDA, CDR2 SQIVND (reference sequence). The V and J ends lost 6 bases and 2 bases, in that order; junction bases with no gene match: 3. The receptor was derived from a woman aged 18-29 years with type 1 diabetes. Input material: naive CD4+ T cells from blood. The genes are TRBV19 and TRBJ1-5, with 11 positions matching TRBD1. Here the CDR3 DNA reads TGTGCCAGTAGCACGGACAGGGGGCGCAATCAGCCCCAGCATTTT. As protein: CASSTDRGRNQPQHF.